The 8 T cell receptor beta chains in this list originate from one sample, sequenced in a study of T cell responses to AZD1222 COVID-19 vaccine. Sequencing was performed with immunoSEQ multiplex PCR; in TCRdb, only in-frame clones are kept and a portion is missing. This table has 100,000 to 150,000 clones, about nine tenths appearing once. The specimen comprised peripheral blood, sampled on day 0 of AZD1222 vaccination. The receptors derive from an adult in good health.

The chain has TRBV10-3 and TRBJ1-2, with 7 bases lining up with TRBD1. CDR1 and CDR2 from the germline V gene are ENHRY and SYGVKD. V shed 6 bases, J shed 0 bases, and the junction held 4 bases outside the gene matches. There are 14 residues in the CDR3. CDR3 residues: CAIRLTGANYGYTF. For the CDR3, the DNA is TGTGCCATCAGGCTTACAGGGGCTAACTATGGCTACACCTTC.

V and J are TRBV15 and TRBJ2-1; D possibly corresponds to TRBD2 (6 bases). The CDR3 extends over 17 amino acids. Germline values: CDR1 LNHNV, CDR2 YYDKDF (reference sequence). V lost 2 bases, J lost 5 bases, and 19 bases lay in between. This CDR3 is CATSRPRLYPGDNEQFF. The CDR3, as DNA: TGTGCCACCAGCAGACCCAGACTATATCCGGGGGACAATGAGCAGTTCTTC.

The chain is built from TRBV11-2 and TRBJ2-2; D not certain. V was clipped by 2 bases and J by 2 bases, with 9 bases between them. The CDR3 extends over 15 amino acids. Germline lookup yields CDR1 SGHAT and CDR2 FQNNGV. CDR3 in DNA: TGTGCCAGCAGCTTAACTGTTATCAACACCGGGGAGCTGTTTTTT. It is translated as CASSLTVINTGELFF.

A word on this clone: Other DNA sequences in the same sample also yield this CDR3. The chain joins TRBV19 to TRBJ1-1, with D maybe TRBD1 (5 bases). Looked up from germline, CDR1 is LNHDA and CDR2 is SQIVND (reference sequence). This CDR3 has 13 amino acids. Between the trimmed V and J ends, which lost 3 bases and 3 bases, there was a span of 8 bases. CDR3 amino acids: CASSIDRDTEAFF. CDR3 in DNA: TGTGCCAGTAGTATCGACAGAGACACTGAAGCTTTCTTT.

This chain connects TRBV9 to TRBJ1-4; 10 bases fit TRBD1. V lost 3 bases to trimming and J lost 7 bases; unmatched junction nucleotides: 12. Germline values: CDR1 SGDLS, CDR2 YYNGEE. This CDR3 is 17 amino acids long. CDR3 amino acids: CASSARDRGLEGEKLFF. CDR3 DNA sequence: TGTGCCAGCAGCGCACGGGACAGGGGTCTAGAAGGTGAAAAACTGTTTTTT.

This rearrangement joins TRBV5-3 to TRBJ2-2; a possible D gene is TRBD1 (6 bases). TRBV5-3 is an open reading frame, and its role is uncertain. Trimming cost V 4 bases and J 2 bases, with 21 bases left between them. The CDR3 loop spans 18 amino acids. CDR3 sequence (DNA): TGTGCCAGAAGCCCTAGCTCCGGAGGACAGACAAACACCGGGGAGCTGTTTTTT. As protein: CARSPSSGGQTNTGELFF.

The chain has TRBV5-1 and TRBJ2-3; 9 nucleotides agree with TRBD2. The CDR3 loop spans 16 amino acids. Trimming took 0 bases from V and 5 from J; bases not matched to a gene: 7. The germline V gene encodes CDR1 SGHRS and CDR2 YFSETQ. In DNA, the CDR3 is TGCGCCAGCAGCTTGGCGGCTAGCGGGGCAGTAGATACGCAGTATTTT. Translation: CASSLAASGAVDTQYF.

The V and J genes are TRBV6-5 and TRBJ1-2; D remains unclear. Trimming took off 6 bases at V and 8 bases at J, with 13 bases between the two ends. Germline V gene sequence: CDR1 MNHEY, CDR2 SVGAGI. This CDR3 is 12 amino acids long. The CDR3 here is CASSSILGGYTF. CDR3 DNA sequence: TGTGCCAGCAGCTCTATACTCGGAGGCTACACCTTC.